The clone carrying this T cell receptor beta chain was observed a few times. Study processing details: Estimation of nucleated cell counts was performed using reference gene primer amplification. The repertoire was sequenced with immunoSEQ multiplex PCR; TCRdb's copy has only in-frame clones and lacks some. The V and J calls and clone size come from that table; D and trimming were worked out from the DNA. Among 150,000 to 200,000 clones listed, 80% to 90% were seen once. The CDR3 runs to 15 residues. Germline V lookup: CDR1 MNHEY, CDR2 SVGAGI. The V and J ends lost 2 bases and 0 bases respectively, with 10 bases between them. This sample is drawn from a study of blood T cell repertoires in COVID-19. Study at large: The study drew acute and convalescent COVID-19 samples from the United States, Italy and Spain. From T cells, B-cell-depleted T cells, or PBMCs came the material, which was cDNA or gDNA.

Recovery meant two consecutive negative NP/OP PCR tests, professional clearance, or resolved symptoms. The rearrangement uses TRBV6-5 and TRBJ1-1; possible D gene TRBD1, 6 bases. Sequenced material: PBMCs or T cells enriched from blood (not recorded which). This clonotype originated in a woman between 18 and 29 years old who had recovered from COVID-19. The CDR3 nucleotides read TGTGCCAGCAGTTACGGACAGCTACTGAACACTGAAGCTTTCTTT. Translation gives CASSYGQLLNTEAFF.